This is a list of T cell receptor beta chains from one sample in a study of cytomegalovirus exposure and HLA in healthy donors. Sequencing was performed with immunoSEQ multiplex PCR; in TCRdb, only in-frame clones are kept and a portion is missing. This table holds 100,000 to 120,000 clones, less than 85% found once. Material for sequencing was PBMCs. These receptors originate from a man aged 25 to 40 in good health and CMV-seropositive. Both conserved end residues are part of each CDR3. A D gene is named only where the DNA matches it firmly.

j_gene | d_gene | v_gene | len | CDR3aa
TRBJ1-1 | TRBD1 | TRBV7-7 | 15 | CASSLAGTGNTEAFF
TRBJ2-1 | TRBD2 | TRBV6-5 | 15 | CASSHSGDSYNEQFF
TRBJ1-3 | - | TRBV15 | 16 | CATSRVASTSGNTIYF
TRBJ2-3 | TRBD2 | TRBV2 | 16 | CASSDGLAGGADTQYF
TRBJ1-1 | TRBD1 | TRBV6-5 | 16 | CASSYRGGQGDTEAFF
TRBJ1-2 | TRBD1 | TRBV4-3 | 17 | CASSRLGRTGHVNGYTF
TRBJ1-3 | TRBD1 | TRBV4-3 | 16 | CASSPTGTGSGNTIYF
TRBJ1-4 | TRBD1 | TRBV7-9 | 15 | CASSLEAGGLEKLFF
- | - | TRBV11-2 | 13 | CASSLDLIYEQYF
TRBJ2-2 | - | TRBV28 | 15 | CASIMSRGSTGELFF
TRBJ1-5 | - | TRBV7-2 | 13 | CASSSMTDQPQHF
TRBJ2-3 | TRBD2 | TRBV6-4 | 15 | CASSDAGGPSDTQYF
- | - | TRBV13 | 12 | CASSLHNYEQYF
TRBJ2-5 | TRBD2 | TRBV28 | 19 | CASSNWGLAGVGNQETQYF
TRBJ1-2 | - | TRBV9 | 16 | CASSASHREVDYGYTF
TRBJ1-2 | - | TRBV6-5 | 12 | CASSYGAAGYTF
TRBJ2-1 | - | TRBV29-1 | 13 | CSVGDPAGNEQFF
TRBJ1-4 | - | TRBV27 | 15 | CASRQVGGSAEKLFF
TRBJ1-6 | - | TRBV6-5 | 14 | CASRAGTFTSPLHF
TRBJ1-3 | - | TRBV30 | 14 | CAWSSSSSGNTIYF
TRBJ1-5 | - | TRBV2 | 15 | CASTPQGFGNQPQHF
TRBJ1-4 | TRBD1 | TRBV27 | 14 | CASSYRGREEKLFF
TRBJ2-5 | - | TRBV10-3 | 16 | CAISDPDSTKEETQYF
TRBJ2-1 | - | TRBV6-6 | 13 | CASKGGSGNEQFF
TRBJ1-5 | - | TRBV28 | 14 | CASSHRYSNQPQHF
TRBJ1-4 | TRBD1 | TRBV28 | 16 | CASGKDRGVTNEKLFF
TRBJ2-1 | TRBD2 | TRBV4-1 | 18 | CASSNSPPTTSGNNEQFF
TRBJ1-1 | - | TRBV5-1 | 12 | CASSPQGAEAFF
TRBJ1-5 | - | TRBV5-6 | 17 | CASSLAGTYVSNQPQHF
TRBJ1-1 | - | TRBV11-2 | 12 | CASSLEAGEAFF
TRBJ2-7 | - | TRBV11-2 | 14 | CASSLAAGYYEQYF
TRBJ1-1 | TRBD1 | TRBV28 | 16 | CATQLQGALVNTEAFF
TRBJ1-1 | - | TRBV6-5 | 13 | CASSYSYNTEAFF
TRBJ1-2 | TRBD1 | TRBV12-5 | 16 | CASGLVLTGQGGGYTF
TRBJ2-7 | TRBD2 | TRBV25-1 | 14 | CASSAGGSFYEQYF
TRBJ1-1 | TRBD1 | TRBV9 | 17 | CASSVSDQTGLNTEAFF
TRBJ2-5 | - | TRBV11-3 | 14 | CASSLYGDQETQYF
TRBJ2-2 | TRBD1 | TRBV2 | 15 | CASRSGQMNTGELFF
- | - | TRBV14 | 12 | CASSPAGYEQYF
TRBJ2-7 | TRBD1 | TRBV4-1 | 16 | CASSQAGQGASYEQYF
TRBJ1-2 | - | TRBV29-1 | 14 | CSVEDRGYNYGYTF
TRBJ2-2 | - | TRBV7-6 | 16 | CASSLPGASIPGELFF
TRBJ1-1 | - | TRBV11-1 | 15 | CASSFEPTGDTEAFF
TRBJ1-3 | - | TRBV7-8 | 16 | CASSPIGGFSGNTIYF
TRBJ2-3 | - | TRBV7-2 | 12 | CASSFYTDTQYF
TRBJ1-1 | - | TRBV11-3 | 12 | CASSLGRGEAFF
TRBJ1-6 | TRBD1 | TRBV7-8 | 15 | CASSARDRGNSPLHF
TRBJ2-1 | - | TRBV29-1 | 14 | CSVEVGGIYNEQFF
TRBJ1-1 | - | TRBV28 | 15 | CASTLRGGGSSEAFF
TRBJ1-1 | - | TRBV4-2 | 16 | CASSQDRRGWGTEAFF
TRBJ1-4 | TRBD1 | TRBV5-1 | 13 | CASSRDRGEKLFF
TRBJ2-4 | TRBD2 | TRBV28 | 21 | CASSLPFFYSGGGFAKNIQYF
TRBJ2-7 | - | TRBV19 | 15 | CASSIVPTGAYEQYF
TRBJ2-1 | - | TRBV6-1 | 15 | CASSEQRGPGNEQFF
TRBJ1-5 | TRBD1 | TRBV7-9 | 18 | CASSSERPRDRGHQPQHF